The 16 T cell receptor beta chains below come from one sample, sequenced in a study of blood T cells in healthy people across ages (dated by TCRdb to the mid-2010s). The library was produced with 5' RACE. Reads for this sample came from an Illumina HiSeq 2500. A second PCR of roughly 7 to 11 cycles was performed with a sample-barcoded 5' primer and a J-beta primer mix. TCRdb reprocessing: public reads trimmed at Q25 with fastp, clones called with MiXCR, in-frame beta chains kept. Rows merge per CDR3 protein into single entries with the most common DNA and genes. The sample yields about 780,000 distinct CDR3 sequences; less than 60% were counted once. In total, the top ten clones hold less than 20% of the sample. The specimen sequenced was blood. These receptors originate from an elderly man in good health.

Regarding this clonotype: This sequence may be a read error, since a much larger clone differs from it by one base. V and J are TRBV7-2 and TRBJ2-7; 7 bases match TRBD1. J gave up 2 bases and V 6 bases, and 4 bases lay outside the gene matches. Germline values: CDR1 SGHTA, CDR2 FQGNSA. This CDR3 contains 13 residues. CDR3 residues: CASRRQGPYEQYF. Here the CDR3 DNA reads TGTGCCAGCAGGAGACAGGGCCCCTACGAGCAGTACTTC.

This clonotype was found a few times. V is TRBV7-9 and J is TRBJ2-7; no firm D call. The germline gives CDR1 SEHNR, CDR2 FQNEAQ (reference sequence). The CDR3 spans 12 residues. Trimming left V 0 bases short and J 5 bases short, with 5 bases between. The CDR3 region is CASSLAINEQYF. For the CDR3, the DNA is TGTGCCAGCAGCTTAGCGATAAACGAGCAGTACTTC.

The rearrangement links TRBV29-1 to TRBJ2-7, with no clear D. Matching the DNA end better, TRBJ2-5 makes the J call doubtful. Germline loops: CDR1 SQVTM, CDR2 ANQGSEA. The CDR3 runs 11 residues. CDR3 sequence (DNA): TGCAGCGTTGACGTTGCAGAGACCCAGTACTTC. Protein sequence: CSVDVAETQYF.

This chain connects TRBV20-1 to TRBJ2-7; 11 bases are a match to TRBD2. The CDR3 totals 15 residues. Germline loops: CDR1 DFQATT, CDR2 SNEGSKA (reference sequence). Unmatched junction bases numbered 6, after V lost 1 base and J lost 4 bases. This CDR3 is CSARVPGLADYEQYF. The CDR3 DNA reads as TGCAGTGCTAGAGTCCCGGGACTAGCGGATTACGAGCAGTACTTC.

This clonotype was counted many times. The chain links TRBV20-1 to TRBJ2-7, with 7 bases lining up with TRBD2. The length of the CDR3 is 15 residues. Germline CDR1 DFQATT, CDR2 SNEGSKA (reference sequence). Trimming took 0 bases from V and 4 from J; bases not matched to a gene: 9. The CDR3 DNA reads as TGCAGTGCTAGAGATCAAGCGGGGAGTAGTTACGAGCAGTACTTC. Translating gives CSARDQAGSSYEQYF.

This clonotype has just one count. The V gene is TRBV2, the J gene TRBJ2-6; D ambiguous. The CDR3 contains 15 residues. The V and J ends lost 7 bases and 0 bases respectively, with 10 bases between them. Germline V gene lookup returns CDR1 SNHLY and CDR2 FYNNEI. The DNA of the CDR3 is TGTGCCAGCATTTTTGGTCCCTCTGGGGCCAACGTCCTGACTTTC. Protein sequence: CASIFGPSGANVLTF. The full variable domain, with the rest looked up from reference TRBV2 and TRBJ2-6, is EPEVTQTPSHQVTQMGQEVILRCVPISNHLYFYWYRQILGQKVEFLVSFYNNEISEKSEIFDDQFSVERPDGSNFTLKIRSTKLEDSAMYFCASIFGPSGANVLTFGAGSRLTVL.

The V and J genes are TRBV7-2 and TRBJ2-1, with unresolved D. Trimming cost V 8 bases and J 7 bases, with 18 bases left between them. The germline V gene has CDR1 SGHTA and CDR2 FQGNSA. The CDR3 loop spans 14 amino acids. The CDR3 reads CASVPIRSSNEQFF. The CDR3 region has the DNA TGTGCCAGCGTCCCTATAAGGAGTAGTAATGAGCAGTTCTTC.

The V gene is TRBV28, the J gene TRBJ2-1, with 7 bases that match TRBD2. Germline assignment: CDR1 MDHEN and CDR2 SYDVKM. The CDR3 consists of 17 residues. V shed 1 base, J shed 0 bases, and the junction held 6 bases outside the gene matches. CDR3 bases: TGTGCCAGCAGTTTATACCGGCTAGCGGACTCCTACAATGAGCAGTTCTTC. Its protein is CASSLYRLADSYNEQFF.

This chain joins TRBV5-1 and TRBJ2-7, with a weak D call TRBD1 (6 bases). Germline CDR1 reads SGHRS; CDR2 reads YFSETQ. Trimming left V 0 bases short and J 5 bases short, with 9 bases between. CDR3 size: 13 residues. CDR3 sequence reads: CASSLDREHEQYF. The CDR3 nucleotides read TGCGCCAGCAGCTTGGACAGGGAACACGAGCAGTACTTC.

As for this clonotype: The junction departs from the called germline gene at one end, perhaps through a read error. The chain carries TRBV12-3 or TRBV12-4 and TRBJ2-3, with D perhaps TRBD2 (6 bases). There are 13 residues in the CDR3. The CDR3 protein is CTSSFGSFYTQYF. DNA of the CDR3: TGTACCAGCAGTTTCGGGAGTTTCTATACGCAGTATTTT.

This clonotype has only a few counts. This rearrangement joins TRBV29-1 to TRBJ2-1; 7 bases align to TRBD2. There are 13 residues in the CDR3. Germline assignment: CDR1 SQVTM and CDR2 ANQGSEA. J gave up 5 bases and V 4 bases, and 5 bases lay outside the gene matches. In DNA, the CDR3 is TGCAGCGTTGGGCTAGCGGACAACAATGAGCAGTTCTTC. Translating gives CSVGLADNNEQFF.

This chain uses TRBV6-2 or TRBV6-3 with TRBJ2-5; TRBD1 matches 11 bases. CDR1 and CDR2 (germline): MNHEY, SVGEGT. CDR3 length equals 15 residues. Trimming at V came to 6 bases and at J to 5 bases, leaving 8 bases not matched to a gene. CDR3 sequence: CASSGQGALLETQYF. CDR3 bases: TGTGCCAGCAGCGGACAGGGGGCATTATTGGAGACCCAGTACTTC.

In its sample, this clonotype was seen many times. This rearrangement joins TRBV20-1 to TRBJ2-3; TRBD2 might be the D (6 bases). Trimming stripped 3 bases from V and 4 bases from J, with 11 bases between. The CDR3 runs 13 residues. Germline V gives CDR1 DFQATT, CDR2 SNEGSKA (reference sequence). The CDR3 coding sequence is TGCAGTGCTAGTCCGCGGGGCCCAGATACGCAGTATTTT. Protein sequence: CSASPRGPDTQYF.

This clonotype has ten or more counts. The chain has TRBV10-3 and TRBJ2-3; TRBD1 agrees at 7 bases. Germline trimming cut 7 bases from V and 1 base from J; bases unmatched to any gene: 11. Germline lookup yields CDR1 ENHRY and CDR2 SYGVKD. The CDR3 spans 16 residues. CDR3 sequence: CAINPGQSSGTDTQYF. The CDR3 nucleotides are TGTGCCATCAACCCGGGACAGAGTAGTGGCACAGATACGCAGTATTTT.

This clonotype was seen a few times. This chain connects TRBV5-1 to TRBJ2-5, with a tentative D call TRBD1 (5 bases). The CDR3 loop spans 13 amino acids. Germline V gene lookup returns CDR1 SGHRS and CDR2 YFSETQ. V was clipped by 4 bases and J by 4 bases, with 11 bases between them. The DNA for the CDR3 is TGCGCCAGCAGCCTCAGGGTAGGAGAGACCCAGTACTTC. Protein: CASSLRVGETQYF.

The J gene is TRBJ2-2, the V gene TRBV10-3; no definite D call. The CDR3 is 12 amino acids. Germline CDR1 ENHRY, CDR2 SYGVKD. The V end was cut by 7 bases, the J end by 7 bases, with 10 bases between. The CDR3 DNA follows: TGTGCCATCACGGCAACGGGCGGGGAGCTGTTTTTT. Protein: CAITATGGELFF.